Shown below are 22 T cell receptor beta chains from a single sample sequenced in a study of OX40 agonist ivuxolimab in advanced cancers. Library prep was done by the immunoSEQ multiplex PCR assay. Not all clones reach the TCRdb copy of this immuneACCESS table, which keeps in-frame sequences only. Checked studies attribute under half of the gap to unresolved V genes and leave the rest unexplained. The sample table records 90,000 to 150,000 clones; over 75% of these occur just once. The top ten hold under 0.7% of the sample. The sample was CD4+ or CD8+ T cells sorted from blood, taken in a trial of the OX40 agonist ivuxolimab. All receptors derive from an adult with an advanced solid tumor such as melanoma, head and neck, liver or kidney cancer.

V is TRBV30 and J is TRBJ1-1; 7 positions match TRBD1. Trimming removed 4 bases from V and 3 bases from J; junction bases left unmatched: 8. The germline V gene encodes CDR1 GTSNPN and CDR2 SVGIG (reference sequence). The length of the CDR3 is 14 residues. In nucleotides, the CDR3 is TGTGCCTGGATTCAAAGGGGGCAGGACACTGAAGCTTTCTTT. Translated, it gives CAWIQRGQDTEAFF.

The chain is built from TRBV4-3 and TRBJ1-2, with 8 bases aligning to TRBD1. The germline gives CDR1 LGHNA, CDR2 YSLEER. J gave up 7 bases and V 2 bases, and 9 bases lay outside the gene matches. The CDR3 covers 15 residues. DNA of the CDR3: TGCGCCAGCAGCCAATTTGGAGGACAGGGAACTGGCTACACCTTC. Protein sequence: CASSQFGGQGTGYTF.

The rearrangement uses TRBV7-9 and TRBJ2-6, with unresolved D. The germline gives CDR1 SEHNR, CDR2 FQNEAQ (reference sequence). V shed 2 bases and J shed 3 bases, with 8 bases lying between them. The CDR3 sequence is 15 residues long. Written as DNA, the CDR3 is TGTGCCAGCAGCTTACTATCGGATGGGGCCAACGTCCTGACTTTC. This encodes CASSLLSDGANVLTF.

The V call is TRBV7-9, the J call TRBJ1-3, with TRBD1 as a possible D gene (5 bases). The germline gives CDR1 SEHNR, CDR2 FQNEAQ (reference sequence). This CDR3 is 14 amino acids long. V gave up 5 bases and J gave up 2 bases, with 10 bases separating them. CDR3 nucleotides: TGTGCCAGCAGCAACGGGGGGACTGGAAACACCATATATTTT. Amino acids: CASSNGGTGNTIYF.

The rearrangement joins TRBV18 to TRBJ1-1, with TRBD1 identical over 9 bases. The germline CDR1 and CDR2 sequences are KGHSH and LQKENI. CDR3 length: 17 residues. Trimming cost V 8 bases and J 2 bases; bases outside gene matches: 15. In DNA form, the CDR3 reads TGTGCCAGCACCACAACAGGGGGCGGGGTCCACAACACTGAAGCTTTCTTT. This gives the protein CASTTTGGGVHNTEAFF.

The rearrangement uses TRBV11-2 and TRBJ2-1; maybe TRBD1 (6 bases). The CDR3 sequence is 15 residues long. The V end was cut by 6 bases, the J end by 4 bases, with 16 bases between. Germline V CDR1 and CDR2: SGHAT, FQNNGV. The CDR3 DNA reads TGTGCCAGCAGATTGGGGGCATACTCTTACAATGAGCAGTTCTTC. It encodes CASRLGAYSYNEQFF.

The chain combines TRBV19 with TRBJ2-3; possible D gene TRBD2, 6 bases. The CDR3 covers 14 residues. Trimming cost V 10 bases and J 0 bases, with 14 bases left between them. Germline lookup yields CDR1 LNHDA and CDR2 SQIVND (reference sequence). The CDR3 sequence: CATRDGSSTDTQYF. Written as DNA, the CDR3 is TGTGCCACCAGGGACGGGAGTAGCACAGATACGCAGTATTTT.

The chain has TRBV29-1 and TRBJ1-5; 8 nucleotides line up with TRBD1. The CDR3 is made up of 13 amino acids. V gave up 6 bases and J gave up 3 bases; unmatched junction bases: 4. Germline V gives CDR1 SQVTM, CDR2 ANQGSEA. The CDR3 sequence: CSVRQGNNQPQHF. CDR3 coding DNA: TGCAGCGTCCGACAGGGGAACAATCAGCCCCAGCATTTT.

This clone appeared once. The CDR3 loop is CASSLAKGPVDHQPQHF. The CDR3 region has the DNA TGTGCCAGCAGCTTAGCGAAAGGACCCGTGGATCATCAGCCCCAGCATTTT. The J gene is TRBJ1-5, the V gene TRBV7-8; D gene unclear. The V end was cut by 0 bases, the J end by 5 bases, with 17 bases between. The length of the CDR3 is 17 residues. Germline CDR1 and CDR2: SGHVS and FQNEAQ.

The chain joins TRBV6-5 to TRBJ1-2; possible D gene TRBD1, 6 bases. Trimming removed 6 bases at V and 7 bases at J, with 9 bases between. CDR1 is MNHEY, CDR2 SVGAGI, per germline. This CDR3 is built from 11 residues. CDR3 sequence: CASSLGGGYTF. Written as DNA, the CDR3 is TGTGCCAGCAGCTTAGGGGGTGGCTACACCTTC.

The chain couples TRBV7-2 to TRBJ2-5; D assignment may be TRBD1 or TRBD2 (5 bases each). The CDR3 contains 13 residues. The germline V gene has CDR1 SGHTA and CDR2 FQGNSA. Trimming pared 5 bases from V and 5 bases from J, leaving 12 bases between. CDR3 in amino acids: CASSRSREETQYF. In DNA form, the CDR3 reads TGTGCCAGCAGCCGATCCAGGGAGGAGACCCAGTACTTC.

The V gene is TRBV11-2, the J gene TRBJ1-3; perhaps TRBD1 as D (6 bases). Germline V gene data show CDR1 as SGHAT and CDR2 as FQNNGV. Trimming stripped 0 bases from V and 0 bases from J, with 12 bases between. The length of the CDR3 is 17 residues. CDR3 sequence reads: CASSLERGSTSGNTIYF. Written as DNA, the CDR3 is TGTGCCAGCAGCTTAGAAAGGGGGTCTACCTCTGGAAACACCATATATTTT.

This chain links TRBV7-3 with TRBJ2-7; 10 nucleotides match TRBD1. CDR1 is SGHTA, CDR2 FQGTGA, per germline. The CDR3 runs to 14 residues. With 3 bases clipped from V and 5 bases from J, the junction kept 4 bases outside the gene matches. The CDR3 protein is CASSFSGTGDEQYF. The DNA for the CDR3 is TGTGCCAGCAGCTTTTCCGGGACAGGGGACGAGCAGTACTTC. The whole variable domain, filled in from reference TRBV7-3 and TRBJ2-7, reads GAGVSQTPSNKVTEKGKYVELRCDPISGHTALYWYRQSLGQGPEFLIYFQGTGAADDSGLPNDRFFAVRPEGSVSTLKIQRTERGDSAVYLCASSFSGTGDEQYFGPGTRLTVT.

V and J are TRBV9 and TRBJ2-3, with 7 bases fitting TRBD1. The germline V gene has CDR1 SGDLS and CDR2 YYNGEE. CDR3 size: 15 residues. Unmatched junction bases numbered 8, after V lost 7 bases and J lost 0 bases. The CDR3 reads CASGDGQVSTDTQYF. The CDR3 DNA sequence: TGTGCCAGCGGAGACGGACAGGTTAGCACAGATACGCAGTATTTT.

The chain joins TRBV2 to TRBJ1-2; D ambiguous. CDR1 and CDR2 (germline): SNHLY, FYNNEI. The V end lost 2 bases, the J end lost 8 bases, and 12 bases lay between the germline ends. This CDR3 is built from 13 residues. Here the CDR3 DNA reads TGTGCCAGCAGTGAACTTCCGCGAGAAGGCTACACCTTC. The encoded protein is CASSELPREGYTF.

The CDR3 bases are TGTGCCAGCAGACCCCCGGGGACCTACGAGCAGTACTTC. Its translation: CASRPPGTYEQYF. The gene calls are TRBV6-5 and TRBJ2-7; possibly TRBD2 for D (5 bases). The CDR3 has 13 amino acids. The V end was cut by 6 bases, the J end by 2 bases, with 11 bases between. From germline, CDR1 is MNHEY and CDR2 SVGAGI.

This clone was counted a single time. The rearrangement uses TRBV15 and TRBJ1-2; 9 bases are a match to TRBD1. Germline V gene sequence: CDR1 LNHNV, CDR2 YYDKDF (reference sequence). Trimming at V came to 11 bases and at J to 0 bases, leaving 19 bases not matched to a gene. CDR3 size: 18 residues. The CDR3 loop reads CAVKEKDRGSSANYGYTF. The DNA of the CDR3 is TGTGCCGTAAAGGAGAAGGACAGGGGAAGTTCAGCTAACTATGGCTACACCTTC.

The gene calls are TRBV5-1 and TRBJ2-5; D might be TRBD1 (6 bases). Germline values: CDR1 SGHRS, CDR2 YFSETQ. The CDR3 sequence is 15 residues long. V gave up 1 base and J gave up 1 base, with 11 bases separating them. This chain's CDR3 is CASSLTGPFQETQYF. The CDR3 DNA reads as TGCGCCAGCAGCTTGACAGGGCCCTTCCAAGAGACCCAGTACTTC.

This sequence joins TRBV29-1 and TRBJ2-1; 14 bases align to TRBD2. The CDR3 is made up of 17 amino acids. The ends lost 7 bases at V and 4 bases at J; junction bases unmatched: 12. Looked up from germline, CDR1 is SQVTM and CDR2 is ANQGSEA. The CDR3 nucleotides read TGCAGCGCTCCCCTCGGACTAGCGGGGGGCTTTTACAATGAGCAGTTCTTC. Translation gives CSAPLGLAGGFYNEQFF.

V usage is TRBV28 and J usage is TRBJ1-3; D call uncertain. Per germline, CDR1 MDHEN and CDR2 SYDVKM. V shed 1 base and J shed 4 bases, with 14 bases lying between them. This CDR3 comprises 16 residues. CDR3 sequence reads: CASSLYAQVSGNTIYF. CDR3 nucleotide sequence: TGTGCCAGCAGTTTATACGCTCAGGTGTCGGGAAACACCATATATTTT.

Concerning this clone itself: The junction departs from the called germline gene at one end, perhaps through a read error. The chain couples TRBV7-7 to TRBJ2-5; TRBD2 agrees at 8 bases. This CDR3 spans 16 amino acids. Germline lookup yields CDR1 SSHAT and CDR2 FNYEAQ (reference sequence). The CDR3 DNA sequence: TGTGCTAGCAGCCCCACCACGGGGGGGGGCCGGGAGACCCAGTACTTC. It specifies CASSPTTGGGRETQYF.

The chain joins TRBV7-9 to TRBJ2-7; tentatively, D is TRBD1 or TRBD2 (5 bases each). Trimming left V 8 bases short and J 2 bases short, with 13 bases between. In germline, CDR1 is SEHNR, CDR2 FQNEAQ (reference sequence). This CDR3 spans 13 amino acids. Here the CDR3 DNA reads TGTGCCAGCGGACCGGGACGGACCTACGAGCAGTACTTC. Translation: CASGPGRTYEQYF.